Listed here are 27 T cell receptor beta chains from one sample, sequenced in a study of blood T cells in healthy people across ages. A second PCR, run for about 6 to 11 cycles, used a sample-barcoded 5' primer plus a J-beta primer mix. From the 5' RACE reads, TCRdb called clonotypes with MiXCR, one entry per CDR3 protein. The sample consists of some 1 million distinct CDR3 sequences, under 45% of them appearing once. Sequencing was carried out using blood. The receptors derive from a woman in her sixties in good health.

J is TRBJ2-1 and V is TRBV7-3; 11 bases match TRBD2. J was trimmed by 9 bases and V by 5 bases; bases with no gene match: 9. The CDR3 contains 15 residues. Germline lookup yields CDR1 SGHTA and CDR2 FQGTGA. The CDR3 region has the DNA TGTGCCAGCAGCCCGGGACTAGCGGCCTACGGTGAGCAGTTCTTC. Its protein is CASSPGLAAYGEQFF. Using reference TRBV7-3 and TRBJ2-1 for the parts outside the CDR3, the full variable domain is GAGVSQTPSNKVTEKGKYVELRCDPISGHTALYWYRQSLGQGPEFLIYFQGTGAADDSGLPNDRFFAVRPEGSVSTLKIQRTERGDSAVYLCASSPGLAAYGEQFFGPGTRLTVL.

The rearrangement uses TRBV15 and TRBJ1-6; TRBD1 might be the D (5 bases). V lost 5 bases, J lost 8 bases, and 10 bases lay in between. Germline V gene data show CDR1 as LNHNV and CDR2 as YYDKDF (reference sequence). This CDR3 region has 13 residues. As DNA, the CDR3 is TGTGCCACCAGCGGGGCCACCCATTCACCCCTCCACTTT. This translates into CATSGATHSPLHF.

The chain carries TRBV27 and TRBJ1-6, with 8 bases fitting TRBD1. Germline V gene sequence: CDR1 MNHEY, CDR2 SMNVEV (reference sequence). V dropped 6 bases and J dropped 7; count of bases not matched to a gene: 8. The length of the CDR3 is 15 residues. The DNA of the CDR3 is TGTGCCAGCAGACAGGAACCAGGGGGCAATTCACCCCTCCACTTT. This gives the protein CASRQEPGGNSPLHF.

This clonotype showed up just a few times. The genes are TRBV7-3 and TRBJ2-3, with 11 bases identical to TRBD1. Germline V CDR1 and CDR2: SGHTA, FQGTGA. Losses at the gene ends were 5 bases for V and 5 bases for J; bases not matched to a gene: 6. The CDR3 sequence is 15 residues long. CDR3 in DNA: TGTGCCAGCAGCCCGGACAGGGGGCCTCAAGATACGCAGTATTTT. This codes for CASSPDRGPQDTQYF.

Details on this clonotype: A read error may explain this, as a much larger clone is one base away. V is TRBV29-1 and J is TRBJ2-3, with TRBD2 as a possible D gene (5 bases). This CDR3 is 17 amino acids long. V lost 1 base to trimming and J lost 2 bases, with 19 bases between them. From germline, CDR1 is SQVTM and CDR2 ANQGSEA. The CDR3: CSVEAAKTNGVTDTQYF. The CDR3 DNA reads TGCAGCGTTGAAGCGGCCAAGACTAACGGGGTCACAGATACGCAGTATTTT.

This chain joins TRBV10-3 and TRBJ2-1, with 9 bases lining up with TRBD1. The length of the CDR3 is 15 residues. With 5 bases clipped from V and 6 bases from J, the junction kept 8 bases outside the gene matches. Germline CDR1 and CDR2: ENHRY and SYGVKD. CDR3 sequence: CAISTGTGKSNEQFF. In DNA form, the CDR3 reads TGTGCCATCAGTACCGGGACAGGGAAAAGCAATGAGCAGTTCTTC.

This clonotype appeared once. A clone one base away is much larger, so this may be a read error. The rearrangement joins TRBV10-3 to TRBJ2-5; perhaps TRBD1 as D (6 bases). The J call may be incorrect, as the DNA end agrees better with TRBJ2-7. This CDR3 is 14 amino acids long. The germline gives CDR1 ENHRY, CDR2 SYGVKD. The CDR3 sequence: CAISECRPTGEQYF. CDR3 nucleotide sequence: TGTGCCATCAGTGAGTGCCGGCCGACAGGCGAGCAGTACTTC.

The rearrangement links TRBV3-1 to TRBJ2-1; D possibly corresponds to TRBD1 (6 bases). V shed 2 bases and J shed 15 bases, with 11 bases lying between them. Looked up from germline, CDR1 is LGHDT and CDR2 is YNNKEL (reference sequence). The CDR3 extends over 11 amino acids. Here the CDR3 reads CASSQLGQVFF. The CDR3 bases are TGTGCCAGCAGCCAATTGGGACAAGTGTTCTTC.

In this sample, this clonotype turned up a few times. The CDR3 coding sequence is TGTGCCACCACCCGGGCAGGGGGGAACATTCAGTACTTC. Protein sequence: CATTRAGGNIQYF. This chain uses TRBV6-2 or TRBV6-3 with TRBJ2-4, with a tentative D call TRBD1 (7 bases). The germline V gene has CDR1 MNHEY and CDR2 SVGEGT. Deletions cut 10 bases from V and 7 bases from J, with 17 bases between. The CDR3 has 13 amino acids.

This chain joins TRBV2 and TRBJ2-3, with TRBD2 as a possible D gene (5 bases). The CDR3 runs to 13 residues. Germline V CDR1 and CDR2: SNHLY, FYNNEI. V was clipped by 7 bases and J by 4 bases, with 12 bases between them. CDR3 protein: CASIEGVADTQYF. CDR3 coding DNA: TGTGCCAGCATTGAGGGAGTGGCAGATACGCAGTATTTT.

Only a few counts were recorded for this clonotype. The V and J genes are TRBV4-1 and TRBJ1-2; TRBD1 is a possible D gene (5 bases). With 4 bases removed from V and 0 bases from J, the gap between germline ends came to 9 bases. This CDR3 comprises 14 residues. Germline CDR1 is MGHRA and CDR2 is YSYEKL. The CDR3 loop reads CASSPRQPNYGYTF. The CDR3 DNA reads TGCGCCAGCAGCCCGAGACAGCCTAACTATGGCTACACCTTC.

This clonotype was observed a handful of times. The CDR3 spells CASSPPRVGANVLTF. CDR3 sequence (DNA): TGTGCCAGCTCACCACCAAGGGTCGGGGCCAACGTCCTGACTTTC. The chain links TRBV18 to TRBJ2-6, with D unresolved. There are 15 residues in the CDR3. Germline V gives CDR1 KGHSH, CDR2 LQKENI. V shed 0 bases and J shed 4 bases, with 7 bases lying between them.

The V gene is TRBV24-1, the J gene TRBJ2-5; no reliable D call. The CDR3 runs 14 residues. Germline V lookup: CDR1 KGHDR, CDR2 SFDVKD. V gave up 3 bases and J gave up 4 bases, with 11 bases separating them. DNA of the CDR3: TGTGCCACCAGTGATCACGGGCAGAGAGAGACCCAGTACTTC. It encodes CATSDHGQRETQYF.

The sample holds one count of this clonotype. The rearrangement joins TRBV5-4 to TRBJ2-5; 10 bases are a match to TRBD2. The V segment lost 9 bases and the J segment 5 bases; nucleotides outside the gene matches: 7. The CDR3 loop spans 13 amino acids. The germline gives CDR1 SGHNT, CDR2 YYREEE (reference sequence). The DNA of the CDR3 is TGTGCCACCGTAGCGGGAGGTCGGGAGACCCAGTACTTC. It yields the protein CATVAGGRETQYF. Full variable domain (remainder filled in from reference TRBV5-4 and TRBJ2-5): ETGVTQSPTHLIKTRGQQVTLRCSSQSGHNTVSWYQQALGQGPQFIFQYYREEENGRGNFPPRFSGLQFPNYSSELNVNALELDDSALYLCATVAGGRETQYFGPGTRLLVL.

This chain uses TRBV5-1 with TRBJ2-5, with TRBD2 matching over 7 bases. V dropped 3 bases and J dropped 13; count of bases not matched to a gene: 18. This CDR3 comprises 15 residues. Germline loops: CDR1 SGHRS, CDR2 YFSETQ. In nucleotides, the CDR3 is TGCGCCAGCAGCTACGCGGGAGATGGTTACAATGAGCGGTACTTC. Residues: CASSYAGDGYNERYF.

This clonotype was picked up many times. V usage is TRBV13 and J usage is TRBJ2-5, with TRBD1 matching 9 bases. The CDR3 runs 13 residues. Germline trimming cut 5 bases from V and 3 bases from J; bases unmatched to any gene: 1. Germline CDR1 and CDR2: PRHDT and FYEKMQ (reference sequence). This chain's CDR3 is CASSRTGEETQYF. The CDR3 bases are TGTGCCAGCAGCCGGACAGGGGAAGAGACCCAGTACTTC.

The DNA of the CDR3 is TGTGCCAGCAGTACCCACGGGGAACTCTACGAGCAGTACTTC. Encoded protein: CASSTHGELYEQYF. The chain combines TRBV12-3 or TRBV12-4 with TRBJ2-7; tentatively, D is TRBD2 (5 bases). V lost 5 bases to trimming and J lost 3 bases, with 14 bases between them. The CDR3 has 14 amino acids.

The rearrangement uses TRBV2 and TRBJ1-2; TRBD1 aligns across 7 bases. This CDR3 has 15 amino acids. The V gene end was trimmed by 3 bases and the J gene end by 8 bases; junction bases not matched to a gene: 12. CDR1 and CDR2 from the germline V gene are SNHLY and FYNNEI. CDR3 nucleotide sequence: TGTGCCAGCAGTGATCCGACAGGGTATATTCGGGGCTACACCTTC. Translation gives CASSDPTGYIRGYTF.

V is TRBV4-1 and J is TRBJ2-1, with TRBD1 matching 10 bases. The length of the CDR3 is 16 residues. Germline V gene sequence: CDR1 MGHRA, CDR2 YSYEKL. Germline trimming cut 1 base from V and 7 bases from J; bases unmatched to any gene: 7. The CDR3 DNA reads TGCGCCAGCAGCCAAGGGACAGGGGGTAGGGTGAATGAGCAGTTCTTC. This gives the protein CASSQGTGGRVNEQFF.

A few counts support this clonotype. The rearrangement links TRBV20-1 to TRBJ2-1, with 11 nucleotides matching TRBD1. V shed 6 bases and J 6 bases; nucleotides not matched to a gene: 7. From germline, CDR1 is DFQATT and CDR2 SNEGSKA (reference sequence). This CDR3 comprises 14 residues. CDR3 sequence reads: CSARTGTGGNEQFF. CDR3 bases: TGCAGTGCAAGGACCGGGACAGGGGGCAATGAGCAGTTCTTC.

The chain recombines TRBV4-2 with TRBJ1-2, with 11 bases aligning to TRBD1. The J segment lost 4 bases and the V segment lost 0 bases, leaving 4 bases of the junction unmatched. The CDR3 sequence is 16 residues long. The germline V gene has CDR1 LGHNA and CDR2 YNFKEQ. In nucleotides, the CDR3 is TGTGCCAGCAGCCAAGAGGGGGGGACAGGGGGCTATGGCTACACCTTC. Translating it yields CASSQEGGTGGYGYTF.

This chain joins TRBV12-5 and TRBJ2-6; D is uncertain. This CDR3 spans 14 amino acids. The V gene's germline CDR1 is LGHNT and CDR2 FRNRAP. Trimming pared 6 bases from V and 0 bases from J, leaving 6 bases between. CDR3 bases: TGTGCTAGTGGCCGTGGCTCTGGGGCCAACGTCCTGACTTTC. This sequence encodes CASGRGSGANVLTF.

The V gene is TRBV3-1, the J gene TRBJ2-4; 9 bases align to TRBD2. The V gene's germline CDR1 is LGHDT and CDR2 YNNKEL (reference sequence). V trimming: 0 bases; J trimming: 0 bases; junction bases outside the gene matches: 9. The CDR3 totals 19 residues. CDR3 in DNA: TGTGCCAGCAGCCAAGATAGGGGTAGCGGGAGAGTAGCCAAAAACATTCAGTACTTC. This translates into CASSQDRGSGRVAKNIQYF.

As for this clonotype: An end of the junction does not agree with germline; a read error may underlie this. This chain links TRBV28 with TRBJ2-1; 13 bases are shared with TRBD2. The assigned J gene may be wrong: the sequence end matches TRBJ2-7 better. Germline values: CDR1 MDHEN, CDR2 SYDVKM. CDR3 size: 17 residues. CDR3: CAGSPPGLAGVMYEQYF. The CDR3 DNA is TGTGCCGGCAGTCCCCCAGGACTAGCGGGAGTCATGTACGAGCAGTACTTC.

The chain recombines TRBV7-8 with TRBJ2-4, with a weak D call TRBD2 (5 bases). The closer fit of TRBJ2-7 to the DNA end suggests the J call may be wrong. Per germline, CDR1 SGHVS and CDR2 FQNEAQ. CDR3 length: 14 residues. The CDR3 DNA reads as TGTGCCAGCAGCCCTTCTGGGTGGGAGTACGAGCAGTACTTC. Its translation: CASSPSGWEYEQYF.

This clonotype was found a few times. This chain connects TRBV20-1 to TRBJ2-1, with 11 bases aligning to TRBD2. Germline CDR1 is DFQATT and CDR2 is SNEGSKA (reference sequence). J gave up 6 bases and V 0 bases, and 7 bases lay outside the gene matches. The CDR3 contains 16 residues. This chain's CDR3 is CSAREMTSGTGNEQFF. The CDR3, as DNA: TGCAGTGCTAGAGAGATGACTAGCGGGACTGGCAATGAGCAGTTCTTC.

Note on this clonotype: A junction end diverges from the germline sequence, so it may reflect a read error. The chain employs TRBV18 and TRBJ2-1; D is ambiguous. The CDR3 runs 14 residues. The V gene's germline CDR1 is KGHSH and CDR2 LQKENI. The CDR3 spells CASSMDPNYNEQFF. In DNA, the CDR3 is TGCGCCAGCTCGATGGACCCGAACTACAATGAGCAGTTCTTC. Complete variable domain (other parts from reference TRBV18 and TRBJ2-1): NAGVMQNPRHLVRRRGQEARLRCSPMKGHSHVYWYRQLPEEGLKFMVYLQKENIIDESGMPKERFSAEFPKEGPSILRIQQVVRGDSAAYFCASSMDPNYNEQFFGPGTRLTVL.